The present T cell receptor (beta chain) was sequenced within a study of regulatory T cells in long-lasting Graves disease. Time point in this sample: newly diagnosed GD, antithyroid drugs for less than 3 months. From PBMCs, RNA was extracted and then used to make the TCR library. Germline CDR1 MGHRA, CDR2 YSYEKL. The ends were cut back, 1 base at V and 2 bases at J, with 9 bases in the middle. This CDR3 spans 14 amino acids. CDR3 regions were amplified by Arm-PCR using iRepertoire HTBI primers to build TCR beta libraries. MiXCR, run by TCRdb on the multiplex PCR reads, gives a single entry per CDR3 protein. Altogether 400,000 to 450,000 distinct CDR3 sequences are present, 15% being singletons, with the ten largest covering 15% to 20%. This sample was also put to use in a study of T cells in Graves' hyperthyroidism and ophthalmopathy. That work adds: Peripheral blood also featured most of the thyroid clonotypes expanded above 0.001.

This specimen consisted of peripheral blood mononuclear cells (PBMCs), obtained at new diagnosis, from a patient treated with antithyroid drugs. The J gene is TRBJ2-7, the V gene TRBV4-1, with a possible D match to TRBD2 (5 bases). The TCR was taken from a woman between 25 and 40 years old with Graves disease. CDR3 coding DNA: TGCGCCAGCAGCCAAGCGACGGGAACCTACGAGCAGTACTTC. Its translation is CASSQATGTYEQYF.